This TCR beta chain was sequenced during a study of tumor and adjacent non-tumor tissue in lung cancer. The CDR3 sequence is 16 residues long. Three rounds of nested PCR, following a modified ARM-PCR protocol, produced the TCRbeta library. Using its own MiXCR run on the multiplex PCR reads, TCRdb lists one record per CDR3 protein. This sample has 94,000 or so distinct CDR3 sequences, with around three quarters found just once. RNA was extracted from bulk tissue without any cell sorting. The normal lung tissue was taken more than 3 cm from the tumor edge. This clonotype was obtained from a woman aged 50 to 65 with non-small cell lung cancer. This chain links TRBV12-3 or TRBV12-4 with TRBJ2-2; 9 bases align to TRBD1. The sequenced sample was distant non-tumor lung tissue. The CDR3 loop reads CGSSLGTGTNAGELFF. CDR3 DNA: TGTGGTAGCAGTTTAGGGACAGGGACAAACGCCGGGGAGCTGTTTTTT.